The sequence of this T cell receptor beta chain was determined in a study of blood T cell repertoires in COVID-19. The CDR3 sequence is 18 residues long. Trimming removed 0 bases from V and 1 base from J, with 16 bases in between. Germline V lookup: CDR1 LGHNA, CDR2 YSLEER. Patients in Seattle were enrolled during active infection, then followed longitudinally. In the original processing: For nucleated cells, counts were estimated from reference gene primer amplification. Libraries were prepared by immunoSEQ multiplex PCR; TCRdb keeps only in-frame clonotypes and omits some of them. For V, J and clone size, that table is used; D and trimming come from the DNA. The top ten clones hold roughly 2.2% of a sample with 200,000 to 250,000 clones, about 82% of them seen once.

V is TRBV4-3 and J is TRBJ2-1, with D maybe TRBD2 (7 bases). Input material: peripheral blood. The receptor was isolated from a woman in her seventies with COVID-19, enrolled during active disease. The CDR3 sequence is CASSQDPRGGGSYNEQFF. The DNA of the CDR3 is TGCGCCAGCAGCCAAGATCCGAGGGGGGGCGGGTCCTACAATGAGCAGTTCTTC.